These 2 T cell receptor beta chains came from one sample sequenced in a study of monozygotic twins with inflammatory bowel disease. TCRdb reanalyzed the 5' RACE reads, giving one entry per CDR3 protein sequence and no DNA. There are approximately 330,000 distinct CDR3 sequences in the sample, with over 2% held by the top ten. The source material was blood. These receptors originate from a human donor with ulcerative colitis or Crohn's disease, or a healthy co-twin of an affected twin (not recorded which).

The V gene is TRBV7-6, the J gene TRBJ2-1; lacking DNA, the TRBD2 call made by TCRdb goes unchecked. The CDR3 consists of 12 residues. Germline V gene data show CDR1 as SGHVS and CDR2 as FNYEAQ. The CDR3 region is CASSRSSTRPFF.

The chain combines TRBV6-1 with TRBJ1-2. CDR1 and CDR2 (germline): MNHNS, SASEGT. This CDR3 region has 14 residues. The CDR3 sequence: CAIRSRTPSYGYTF.